A selection of T cell receptor beta chains follows, all from one sample in a study of shared clonotypes between healthy human individuals. Generated by immunoSEQ multiplex PCR, the TCRdb table keeps only in-frame clones and is missing some. The table records about 2 million clones, roughly 95% of them present only once. The source material was naive CD4+ T cells sorted from blood. These receptors all stem from a man aged 18 to 30 in good health. Both conserved end residues are part of each CDR3. A D gene is named only where the DNA matches it firmly. Clone size appears in some rows only: once, few, many, or a class for an expanded clone.

d_call: NA; j_call: TRBJ1-6; v_call: TRBV19; clone_size: NA; cdr3_aa: CASSYNSDNSPLHF; cdr3_nt: TGTGCCAGTAGTTATAACTCAGATAATTCACCCCTCCACTTT
d_call: NA; j_call: TRBJ2-4; v_call: TRBV30; clone_size: NA; cdr3_aa: CAWSPRNLGNIQYF; cdr3_nt: TGTGCCTGGAGTCCGCGGAATCTCGGAAACATTCAGTACTTC
d_call: NA; j_call: TRBJ2-3; v_call: TRBV7-2; clone_size: NA; cdr3_aa: CASSLFATDTQYF; cdr3_nt: TGTGCCAGCAGCTTATTCGCGACAGATACGCAGTATTTT
d_call: NA; j_call: TRBJ1-5; v_call: TRBV27; clone_size: once; cdr3_aa: CASSPAGNGNQPQHF; cdr3_nt: TGTGCCAGCAGTCCGGCCGGCAATGGCAATCAGCCCCAGCATTTT
d_call: NA; j_call: TRBJ2-5; v_call: TRBV19; clone_size: once; cdr3_aa: CASSIGTQGSRETQYF; cdr3_nt: TGTGCCAGTAGTATAGGTACACAGGGTTCGAGGGAGACCCAGTACTTC
d_call: NA; j_call: TRBJ2-3; v_call: TRBV6-4; clone_size: NA; cdr3_aa: CASSRQGTDTQYF; cdr3_nt: TGTGCCAGCAGTCGACAGGGCACAGATACGCAGTATTTT
d_call: NA; j_call: TRBJ1-5; v_call: TRBV9; clone_size: NA; cdr3_aa: CASSNGPHNQPQHF; cdr3_nt: TGTGCCAGCAGCAACGGACCGCACAATCAGCCCCAGCATTTT
d_call: TRBD1; j_call: TRBJ1-5; v_call: TRBV6-6; clone_size: NA; cdr3_aa: CASRKPTGEPQHF; cdr3_nt: TGTGCCAGCAGGAAACCGACAGGGGAGCCCCAGCATTTT
d_call: TRBD2; j_call: TRBJ2-1; v_call: TRBV6-1; clone_size: NA; cdr3_aa: CASSFTSGQYNEQFF; cdr3_nt: TGTGCCAGCAGCTTCACTAGCGGGCAATACAATGAGCAGTTCTTC
d_call: NA; j_call: TRBJ2-7; v_call: TRBV28; clone_size: NA; cdr3_aa: CASRPTGGGSYEQYF; cdr3_nt: TGTGCCAGCAGACCTACAGGTGGGGGCTCCTACGAGCAGTACTTC
d_call: TRBD1; j_call: TRBJ2-1; v_call: TRBV30; clone_size: NA; cdr3_aa: CAWTRGTGGREQFF; cdr3_nt: TGTGCCTGGACCCGCGGGACAGGGGGCCGGGAGCAGTTCTTC
d_call: TRBD2; j_call: TRBJ2-5; v_call: TRBV4-1; clone_size: NA; cdr3_aa: CASSQGGGRLAETQYF; cdr3_nt: TGCGCCAGCAGCCAAGGTGGCGGGAGGCTAGCGGAGACCCAGTACTTC
d_call: TRBD1; j_call: TRBJ1-1; v_call: TRBV28; clone_size: NA; cdr3_aa: CASSSHSGTAEAFF; cdr3_nt: TGTGCCAGCAGCTCACATAGCGGGACAGCTGAAGCTTTCTTT
d_call: NA; j_call: TRBJ1-3; v_call: TRBV5-1; clone_size: NA; cdr3_aa: CASSLGGAGNTIYF; cdr3_nt: TGCGCCAGCAGCTTAGGAGGGGCTGGAAACACCATATATTTT
d_call: TRBD2; j_call: TRBJ2-5; v_call: TRBV6-5; clone_size: NA; cdr3_aa: CASSRGRMETQYF; cdr3_nt: TGTGCCAGCAGCCGCGGGAGGATGGAGACCCAGTACTTC
d_call: NA; j_call: TRBJ2-5; v_call: TRBV10-3; clone_size: NA; cdr3_aa: CAISDRAAETQYF; cdr3_nt: TGTGCCATCAGTGACCGAGCAGCAGAGACCCAGTACTTC
d_call: TRBD1; j_call: TRBJ1-6; v_call: TRBV9; clone_size: NA; cdr3_aa: CASSVDRGYNSPLHF; cdr3_nt: TGTGCCAGCAGCGTAGACAGGGGGTATAATTCACCCCTCCACTTT
d_call: NA; j_call: TRBJ2-3; v_call: TRBV5-8; clone_size: NA; cdr3_aa: CASSLLLGSDTQYF; cdr3_nt: TGTGCCAGCAGCTTGTTACTGGGTTCAGATACGCAGTATTTT
d_call: NA; j_call: TRBJ1-1; v_call: TRBV18; clone_size: NA; cdr3_aa: CASSPQQGFTEAFF; cdr3_nt: TGTGCCAGCTCACCACAACAGGGTTTCACTGAAGCTTTCTTT
d_call: TRBD2; j_call: TRBJ2-7; v_call: TRBV5-6; clone_size: NA; cdr3_aa: CASSFVLAGAYEQYF; cdr3_nt: TGTGCCAGCAGCTTTGTGCTAGCGGGGGCCTACGAGCAGTACTTC
d_call: TRBD2; j_call: TRBJ2-7; v_call: TRBV6-1; clone_size: NA; cdr3_aa: CASDWLAGASYEQYF; cdr3_nt: TGTGCCAGCGACTGGCTAGCGGGAGCCTCCTACGAGCAGTACTTC
d_call: NA; j_call: TRBJ2-4; v_call: TRBV5-6; clone_size: NA; cdr3_aa: CASSLALSLAKNIQYF; cdr3_nt: TGTGCCAGCAGCTTGGCCCTGTCACTAGCCAAAAACATTCAGTACTTC
d_call: TRBD2; j_call: TRBJ2-5; v_call: TRBV7-9; clone_size: NA; cdr3_aa: CASSPRLAVQETQYF; cdr3_nt: TGTGCCAGCAGCCCTCGGCTAGCGGTCCAAGAGACCCAGTACTTC
d_call: TRBD2; j_call: TRBJ2-1; v_call: TRBV5-1; clone_size: NA; cdr3_aa: CASSPLAGDGNEQFF; cdr3_nt: TGCGCCAGCAGCCCACTAGCGGGGGACGGCAATGAGCAGTTCTTC
d_call: NA; j_call: TRBJ2-2; v_call: TRBV9; clone_size: NA; cdr3_aa: CASSVPGDPTGELFF; cdr3_nt: TGTGCCAGCAGCGTACCGGGGGACCCGACCGGGGAGCTGTTTTTT
d_call: NA; j_call: TRBJ2-7; v_call: TRBV5-6; clone_size: once; cdr3_aa: CASSLVRQVYEQYF; cdr3_nt: TGTGCCAGCAGCCTAGTAAGACAGGTCTACGAGCAGTACTTC
d_call: NA; j_call: TRBJ2-3; v_call: TRBV4-3; clone_size: once; cdr3_aa: CASSQVFGAQGDTQYF; cdr3_nt: TGCGCCAGCAGCCAAGTCTTCGGGGCCCAGGGAGATACGCAGTATTTT
d_call: NA; j_call: TRBJ2-5; v_call: TRBV5-1; clone_size: NA; cdr3_aa: CASSLGSQETQYF; cdr3_nt: TGCGCCAGCAGCTTGGGTTCACAAGAGACCCAGTACTTC
d_call: NA; j_call: TRBJ2-2; v_call: TRBV4-2; clone_size: NA; cdr3_aa: CASSQVTGTTGELFF; cdr3_nt: TGTGCCAGCAGCCAAGTAACGGGAACCACCGGGGAGCTGTTTTTT
d_call: NA; j_call: TRBJ2-7; v_call: TRBV30; clone_size: NA; cdr3_aa: CAWSKNRRLPYEQYF; cdr3_nt: TGTGCCTGGAGTAAAAATAGGCGGCTACCTTACGAGCAGTACTTC
d_call: TRBD1; j_call: TRBJ1-1; v_call: TRBV29-1; clone_size: NA; cdr3_aa: CSGTGGLNTEAFF; cdr3_nt: TGCAGCGGGACAGGCGGTCTGAACACTGAAGCTTTCTTT
d_call: NA; j_call: TRBJ1-3; v_call: TRBV30; clone_size: NA; cdr3_aa: CAWSRVSGNTIYF; cdr3_nt: TGTGCCTGGAGTAGGGTATCAGGAAACACCATATATTTT
d_call: NA; j_call: TRBJ1-3; v_call: TRBV9; clone_size: once; cdr3_aa: CASSFGNTIYF; cdr3_nt: TGTGCCAGCAGTTTTGGAAACACCATATATTTT
d_call: NA; j_call: TRBJ2-2; v_call: TRBV5-1; clone_size: few; cdr3_aa: CASSFTANTGELFF; cdr3_nt: TGCGCCAGCAGCTTTACAGCGAACACCGGGGAGCTGTTTTTT
d_call: NA; j_call: TRBJ2-5; v_call: TRBV7-2; clone_size: NA; cdr3_aa: CASSLGPRETQYF; cdr3_nt: TGTGCCAGCAGCTTAGGGCCCAGGGAGACCCAGTACTTC
d_call: NA; j_call: TRBJ1-2; v_call: TRBV28; clone_size: NA; cdr3_aa: CASSLFQDHYGYTF; cdr3_nt: TGTGCCAGCAGTTTGTTCCAGGACCACTATGGCTACACCTTC
d_call: NA; j_call: TRBJ2-7; v_call: TRBV9; clone_size: NA; cdr3_aa: CASSPGGDPTYYEQYF; cdr3_nt: TGTGCCAGCAGCCCAGGGGGGGACCCAACCTACTACGAGCAGTACTTC
d_call: TRBD1; j_call: TRBJ2-7; v_call: TRBV10-3; clone_size: once; cdr3_aa: CAITWGQGGFAQF; cdr3_nt: TGTGCCATCACCTGGGGACAGGGGGGTTTCGCGCAGTTC
d_call: NA; j_call: TRBJ2-3; v_call: TRBV28; clone_size: NA; cdr3_aa: CASSPASVGTDTQYF; cdr3_nt: TGTGCCAGCAGCCCCGCCTCGGTGGGTACAGATACGCAGTATTTT
d_call: NA; j_call: TRBJ1-4; v_call: TRBV30; clone_size: NA; cdr3_aa: CAWSVDATTNEKLFF; cdr3_nt: TGTGCCTGGAGTGTAGACGCTACAACTAATGAAAAACTGTTTTTT
d_call: NA; j_call: TRBJ2-3; v_call: TRBV27; clone_size: NA; cdr3_aa: CASRREWGTDTQYF; cdr3_nt: TGTGCCAGCAGGAGAGAGTGGGGGACAGATACGCAGTATTTT
d_call: TRBD2; j_call: TRBJ2-4; v_call: TRBV15; clone_size: NA; cdr3_aa: CATSRLVAGVAKNIQYF; cdr3_nt: TGTGCCACCAGCAGACTCGTAGCGGGGGTAGCCAAAAACATTCAGTACTTC
d_call: NA; j_call: TRBJ2-6; v_call: TRBV10-3; clone_size: NA; cdr3_aa: CAISEDQSRQFSGANVLTF; cdr3_nt: TGTGCCATCAGTGAGGACCAATCCCGACAGTTCTCTGGGGCCAACGTCCTGACTTTC
d_call: NA; j_call: TRBJ1-4; v_call: TRBV28; clone_size: NA; cdr3_aa: CASTVRNEKLFF; cdr3_nt: TGTGCCAGTACGGTTAGAAATGAAAAACTGTTTTTT
d_call: TRBD1; j_call: TRBJ2-7; v_call: TRBV18; clone_size: NA; cdr3_aa: CASSPRGTGNYEQYF; cdr3_nt: TGTGCCAGCTCACCTCGCGGGACAGGGAACTACGAGCAGTACTTC
d_call: NA; j_call: TRBJ2-7; v_call: TRBV7-9; clone_size: NA; cdr3_aa: CASSLNTNSYEQYF; cdr3_nt: TGTGCCAGCAGCTTAAATACAAATTCCTACGAGCAGTACTTC
d_call: TRBD1; j_call: TRBJ1-1; v_call: TRBV6-5; clone_size: NA; cdr3_aa: CASSYTWTGPNTEAFF; cdr3_nt: TGTGCCAGCAGTTACACCTGGACAGGGCCGAACACTGAAGCTTTCTTT
d_call: TRBD2; j_call: TRBJ2-3; v_call: TRBV30; clone_size: NA; cdr3_aa: CAWKPGLAGAVDTQYF; cdr3_nt: TGTGCCTGGAAACCGGGACTAGCGGGAGCTGTAGATACGCAGTATTTT
d_call: TRBD2; j_call: TRBJ2-1; v_call: TRBV6-1; clone_size: NA; cdr3_aa: CASSENLGGSYGNEQFF; cdr3_nt: TGTGCCAGCAGTGAAAATCTCGGCGGGAGCTACGGGAATGAGCAGTTCTTC
d_call: TRBD1; j_call: TRBJ1-3; v_call: TRBV18; clone_size: NA; cdr3_aa: CASSLGTGTGNTIYF; cdr3_nt: TGTGCCAGCTCACTGGGGACAGGTACTGGAAACACCATATATTTT
d_call: TRBD1; j_call: TRBJ1-5; v_call: TRBV19; clone_size: few; cdr3_aa: CASRQPDRVRSNQPQHF; cdr3_nt: TGTGCCAGTAGACAACCCGACAGGGTCCGTAGCAATCAGCCCCAGCATTTT
d_call: NA; j_call: TRBJ2-1; v_call: TRBV7-9; clone_size: NA; cdr3_aa: CASSRMLNNEQFF; cdr3_nt: TGTGCCAGCAGCCGGATGCTAAACAATGAGCAGTTCTTC